The T cell receptor (beta chain) under discussion was sequenced for a study of CD8+ T cells in alopecia areata. Study as a whole: Tofacitinib therapy took 6 to 18 months; 6 months off drug came after. Study observations and caveats: An increase in clonality over normal scalp was evident in lesional scalp, especially alopecia totalis/universalis.

The ends lost 10 bases at V and 3 bases at J; junction bases unmatched: 11. From germline, CDR1 is MGHDK and CDR2 SYGVNS. There are 15 residues in the CDR3. Extracted from the samples, RNA was reverse transcribed into cDNA to serve as the sequencing template. Data came from immunoSEQ multiplex PCR; TCRdb stores just in-frame clones and leaves some out. The sample has 150,000 to 200,000 clones; roughly 60% are singletons. Notes on this clone: Its antigen is not known.

Specimen: CD4+ T cells sorted from blood, collected at week 0. This TCR derives from a human donor with alopecia areata. This chain uses TRBV25-1 with TRBJ2-3; TRBD1 matches 9 bases. CDR3 sequence reads: CATSVMGQGTDTQYF. CDR3 bases: TGTGCCACCTCGGTCATGGGACAGGGAACAGATACGCAGTATTTT. Using reference TRBV25-1 and TRBJ2-3 for the parts outside the CDR3, the full variable domain is EADIYQTPRYLVIGTGKKITLECSQTMGHDKMYWYQQDPGMELHLIHYSYGVNSTEKGDLSSESTVSRIRTEHFPLTLESARPSHTSQYLCATSVMGQGTDTQYFGPGTRLTVL.